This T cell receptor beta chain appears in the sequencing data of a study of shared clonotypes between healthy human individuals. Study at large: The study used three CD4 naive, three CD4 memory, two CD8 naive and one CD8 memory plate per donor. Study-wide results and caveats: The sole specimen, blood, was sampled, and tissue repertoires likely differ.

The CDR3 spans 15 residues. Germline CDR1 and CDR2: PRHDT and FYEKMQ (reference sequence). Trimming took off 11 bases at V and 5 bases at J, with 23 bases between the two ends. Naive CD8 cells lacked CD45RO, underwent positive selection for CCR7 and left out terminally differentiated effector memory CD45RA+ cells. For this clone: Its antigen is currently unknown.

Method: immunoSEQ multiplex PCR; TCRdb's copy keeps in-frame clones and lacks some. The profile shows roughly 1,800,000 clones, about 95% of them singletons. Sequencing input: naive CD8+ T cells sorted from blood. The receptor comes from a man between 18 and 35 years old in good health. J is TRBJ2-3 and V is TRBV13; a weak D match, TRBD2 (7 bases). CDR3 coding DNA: TGTGCCTCCCGGAGGCGGGGGCGCGGGATAGATACGCAGTATTTT. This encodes CASRRRGRGIDTQYF.